The rows below give T cell receptor beta chains drawn from one sample of a study of CD8+ T cells in alopecia areata. Libraries were prepared by immunoSEQ multiplex PCR; TCRdb keeps only in-frame clonotypes and omits some of them. The sample comprises 90,000 to 150,000 clones, 53% of which are singletons, and around 0.46% rests with the top ten. This specimen consisted of CD4+ T cells sorted from blood, obtained at week 4, from a patient treated with tofacitinib. Receptors were obtained from a human donor with alopecia areata. Both conserved end residues are part of each CDR3. D genes are given only for firm matches. Not every row has a clone size; where given, it reads once, few, many or a size class.

CDR3aa: CASSQPDRGPYEQYF
CDR3nt: TGCGCCAGCAGCCAGCCTGACAGGGGACCCTACGAGCAGTACTTC
j_gene: TRBJ2-7
abundance: once
v_gene: TRBV4-1
d_gene: TRBD1

CDR3aa: CSDRTGNTEAFF
CDR3nt: TGCAGCGACAGGACAGGGAACACTGAAGCTTTCTTT
j_gene: TRBJ1-1
abundance: -
v_gene: TRBV29-1
d_gene: TRBD1

CDR3aa: CATSRVGVALAKNIQYF
CDR3nt: TGTGCCACCAGCAGAGTTGGGGTGGCTCTAGCCAAAAACATTCAGTACTTC
j_gene: TRBJ2-4
abundance: few
v_gene: TRBV15
d_gene: -

CDR3aa: CSVINTGMNTEAFF
CDR3nt: TGCAGCGTTATCAACACCGGCATGAACACTGAAGCTTTCTTT
j_gene: TRBJ1-1
abundance: few
v_gene: TRBV29-1
d_gene: -

CDR3aa: CASSQGVDRADTEAFF
CDR3nt: TGTGCCAGCAGCCAAGGGGTGGACAGGGCGGATACTGAAGCTTTCTTT
j_gene: TRBJ1-1
abundance: once
v_gene: TRBV14
d_gene: TRBD1

CDR3aa: CASSSTGLQETQYF
CDR3nt: TGCGCCAGCAGCTCGACAGGGCTACAAGAGACCCAGTACTTC
j_gene: TRBJ2-5
abundance: few
v_gene: TRBV5-1
d_gene: TRBD1

CDR3aa: CASSFRQGGGNEQFF
CDR3nt: TGTGCCAGCAGCTTCCGACAGGGTGGAGGGAATGAGCAGTTCTTC
j_gene: TRBJ2-1
abundance: many
v_gene: TRBV7-9
d_gene: -

CDR3aa: CAWSFGVADDAFTDTQYF
CDR3nt: TGTGCCTGGAGTTTTGGGGTTGCAGACGACGCTTTCACAGATACGCAGTATTTT
j_gene: TRBJ2-3
abundance: -
v_gene: TRBV30
d_gene: -

CDR3aa: CASKDSSETGGYEQYF
CDR3nt: TGTGCCAGTAAGGATTCCAGCGAGACAGGGGGCTACGAGCAGTACTTC
j_gene: TRBJ2-7
abundance: few
v_gene: TRBV19
d_gene: TRBD1

CDR3aa: CASSQVTVPRYGYTF
CDR3nt: TGCGCCAGCAGCCAAGTCACGGTCCCTAGGTATGGCTACACCTTC
j_gene: TRBJ1-2
abundance: -
v_gene: TRBV4-1
d_gene: -

CDR3aa: CAWRPGLVSYEQYF
CDR3nt: TGTGCCTGGCGTCCGGGACTGGTCTCCTACGAGCAGTACTTC
j_gene: TRBJ2-7
abundance: -
v_gene: TRBV30
d_gene: -

CDR3aa: CSGGQGANEQYF
CDR3nt: TGCAGCGGGGGACAGGGGGCCAACGAGCAGTACTTC
j_gene: TRBJ2-7
abundance: -
v_gene: TRBV29-1
d_gene: TRBD1

CDR3aa: CASSLASGSYEQYF
CDR3nt: TGCGCCAGCAGCTTGGCTAGCGGGAGTTACGAGCAGTACTTC
j_gene: TRBJ2-7
abundance: -
v_gene: TRBV5-1
d_gene: TRBD2

CDR3aa: CSARNSNQPQHF
CDR3nt: TGCAGCGCCCGAAATAGCAATCAGCCCCAGCATTTT
j_gene: TRBJ1-5
abundance: -
v_gene: TRBV29-1
d_gene: -

CDR3aa: CASSLGGAGSPLHF
CDR3nt: TGCGCCAGCAGCTTGGGTGGGGCAGGTTCACCCCTCCACTTT
j_gene: TRBJ1-6
abundance: -
v_gene: TRBV5-1
d_gene: -

CDR3aa: CAWRPGGLGTEAFF
CDR3nt: TGTGCCTGGAGACCAGGGGGATTGGGCACTGAAGCTTTCTTT
j_gene: TRBJ1-1
abundance: -
v_gene: TRBV30
d_gene: TRBD1

CDR3aa: CAWSDTGHYGYTF
CDR3nt: TGTGCCTGGAGTGACACAGGGCACTATGGCTACACCTTC
j_gene: TRBJ1-2
abundance: -
v_gene: TRBV30
d_gene: -

CDR3aa: CASSEGLAPYEQYF
CDR3nt: TGCGCCAGCAGTGAGGGACTAGCTCCCTACGAGCAGTACTTC
j_gene: TRBJ2-7
abundance: -
v_gene: TRBV5-1
d_gene: TRBD2

CDR3aa: CSVEGHRDRGMSWGYTF
CDR3nt: TGCAGCGTTGAAGGACACCGGGACAGGGGAATGTCGTGGGGCTACACCTTC
j_gene: TRBJ1-2
abundance: -
v_gene: TRBV29-1
d_gene: TRBD1

CDR3aa: CSVGQGFRNEQYF
CDR3nt: TGCAGCGTTGGACAGGGGTTTCGGAACGAGCAGTACTTC
j_gene: TRBJ2-7
abundance: few
v_gene: TRBV29-1
d_gene: TRBD1

CDR3aa: CASSEATFRADTQYF
CDR3nt: TGTGCCAGCAGTGAAGCGACTTTTAGGGCAGATACGCAGTATTTT
j_gene: TRBJ2-3
abundance: few
v_gene: TRBV2
d_gene: -

CDR3aa: CASSDGRLGYTF
CDR3nt: TGTGCCAGCAGTGATGGACGCCTCGGCTACACCTTC
j_gene: TRBJ1-2
abundance: -
v_gene: TRBV25-1
d_gene: -

CDR3aa: CASRRTDGYGYTF
CDR3nt: TGCGCCAGCAGACGGACGGATGGCTATGGCTACACCTTC
j_gene: TRBJ1-2
abundance: -
v_gene: TRBV5-1
d_gene: -

CDR3aa: CASSSRQGGNEQFF
CDR3nt: TGTGCCAGCAGCTCCCGACAGGGAGGCAATGAGCAGTTCTTC
j_gene: TRBJ2-1
abundance: few
v_gene: TRBV7-3
d_gene: -

CDR3aa: CASSSTGTDYEQYF
CDR3nt: TGTGCCAGCAGTTCAACCGGGACAGACTACGAGCAGTACTTC
j_gene: TRBJ2-7
abundance: -
v_gene: TRBV27
d_gene: TRBD1